What follows describes a single T cell receptor beta chain. These data come from a study of technical replicates of blood from several donors. Sequencing was performed with immunoSEQ multiplex PCR; in TCRdb, only in-frame clones are kept and a portion is missing. Here the sample spans approximately 79,000 clones, 95% to 98% being singletons. CDR3 size: 12 residues. Trimming left V 10 bases short and J 0 bases short, with 7 bases between. Per the germline V gene, CDR1 is WSHSY and CDR2 is SAAADI. The specimen was T cells isolated from PBMCs. The receptor comes from a human donor in good health. The chain recombines TRBV10-2 with TRBJ1-3; D not resolved. The CDR3 sequence: CATYSSGNTIYF. CDR3 DNA sequence: TGCGCCACCTACAGCTCTGGAAACACCATATATTTT.